Following are 2 T cell receptor beta chains from one sample sequenced in a study of Tregs in tolerant kidney transplant recipients. Clones were read by immunoSEQ multiplex PCR, and TCRdb kept only the in-frame ones, dropping some. Of 75,000 to 80,000 clones in the sample, more than 85% were seen once. This specimen was Tregs from blood, taken before the transplant. The receptors here all came from a human donor who received a combined kidney and bone marrow transplant.

V usage is TRBV10-2 and J usage is TRBJ1-1, with D unresolved. CDR1 is WSHSY, CDR2 SAAADI, per germline. This CDR3 has 11 amino acids. Trimming took off 8 bases at V and 7 bases at J, with 11 bases between the two ends. Here the CDR3 reads CASYIKVEAFF. CDR3 bases: TGCGCCAGCTATATCAAAGTTGAAGCTTTCTTT.

The rearrangement uses TRBV5-1 and TRBJ2-5; 14 nucleotides agree with TRBD2. The germline CDR1 and CDR2 sequences are SGHRS and YFSETQ. The V and J ends lost 4 bases and 5 bases, in that order; junction bases with no gene match: 7. This CDR3 region has 16 residues. CDR3 amino acids: CASSPGLAGVGETQYF. In nucleotides, the CDR3 is TGCGCCAGCAGCCCGGGACTAGCGGGAGTCGGGGAGACCCAGTACTTC.